Below, 26 T cell receptor beta chains from the same sample are listed, as sequenced in a study of shared clonotypes between healthy human individuals. The method was immunoSEQ multiplex PCR; TCRdb's version includes in-frame clones alone and lacks a portion of them. Among approximately 940,000 clones listed, 76% were seen once. Sequencing used memory CD4+ T cells sorted from blood. Subset meaning: CD45RA-negative fraction. These receptors all stem from a man younger than 30 in good health.

In its sample, this clone was seen once. The chain has TRBV5-4 and TRBJ1-6; D remains ambiguous. CDR3 length equals 14 residues. CDR1 is SGHNT, CDR2 YYREEE, per germline (reference sequence). The ends were cut back, 1 base at V and 3 bases at J, with 5 bases in the middle. CDR3: CASSLQLYNSPLHF. For the CDR3, the DNA is TGTGCCAGCAGCTTGCAGCTCTATAATTCACCCCTCCACTTT. The whole variable domain, remainder taken from reference TRBV5-4 and TRBJ1-6, is ETGVTQSPTHLIKTRGQQVTLRCSSQSGHNTVSWYQQALGQGPQFIFQYYREEENGRGNFPPRFSGLQFPNYSSELNVNALELDDSALYLCASSLQLYNSPLHFGNGTRLTVT.

This chain links TRBV30 with TRBJ2-3; 8 nucleotides line up with TRBD2. CDR1 is GTSNPN and CDR2 is SVGIG in the germline V gene (reference sequence). This CDR3 comprises 14 residues. The V and J ends lost 3 bases and 1 base, in that order; junction bases with no gene match: 3. CDR3 region: CAWRPAGGTDTQYF. In nucleotides, the CDR3 is TGTGCCTGGAGGCCAGCGGGGGGCACAGATACGCAGTATTTT. The variable domain in full, with the rest retrieved from reference TRBV30 and TRBJ2-3, is SQTIHQWPATLVQPVGSPLSLECTVEGTSNPNLYWYRQAAGRGLQLLFYSVGIGQISSEVPQNLSASRPQDRQFILSSKKLLLSDSGFYLCAWRPAGGTDTQYFGPGTRLTVL.

The V gene is TRBV27, the J gene TRBJ2-5, with TRBD1 as a possible D gene (6 bases). The CDR3 runs to 15 residues. The V end was cut by 6 bases, the J end by 5 bases, with 19 bases between. CDR1 is MNHEY and CDR2 is SMNVEV in the germline V gene (reference sequence). CDR3 nucleotide sequence: TGTGCCAGCAGCACATACAGGGATAGAGAGGAGACCCAGTACTTC. This encodes CASSTYRDREETQYF.

V and J are TRBV4-2 and TRBJ1-4, with 7 nucleotides matching TRBD1. Germline V gives CDR1 LGHNA, CDR2 YNFKEQ. The CDR3 is made up of 17 amino acids. Trimming cost V 4 bases and J 0 bases; bases outside gene matches: 8. This chain's CDR3 is CASSPRQGMATNEKLFF. CDR3 sequence (DNA): TGTGCCAGCAGCCCCCGACAGGGTATGGCAACTAATGAAAAACTGTTTTTT.

The CDR3 protein is CASSPLGLAGVPEQFF. The DNA of the CDR3 is TGTGCCAGCTCCCCTTTAGGACTAGCGGGAGTCCCTGAGCAGTTCTTC. V is TRBV18 and J is TRBJ2-1, with 13 nucleotides matching TRBD2. This CDR3 spans 16 amino acids. Germline CDR1 and CDR2: KGHSH and LQKENI. V shed 6 bases and J 9 bases; nucleotides not matched to a gene: 11. The whole variable domain, remainder taken from reference TRBV18 and TRBJ2-1, is NAGVMQNPRHLVRRRGQEARLRCSPMKGHSHVYWYRQLPEEGLKFMVYLQKENIIDESGMPKERFSAEFPKEGPSILRIQQVVRGDSAAYFCASSPLGLAGVPEQFFGPGTRLTVL.

The chain employs TRBV28 and TRBJ2-7; D not resolved. In germline, CDR1 is MDHEN, CDR2 SYDVKM. CDR3 length: 12 residues. V lost 6 bases to trimming and J lost 9 bases, with 15 bases between them. The chain's CDR3 is CASRRPSSGQYF. CDR3 nucleotides: TGTGCCAGCAGACGCCCGTCCTCCGGGCAGTACTTC.

The J gene is TRBJ2-3, the V gene TRBV2, with TRBD2 matching over 9 bases. The CDR3 sequence is 16 residues long. CDR1 is SNHLY, CDR2 FYNNEI, per germline. The V gene end was trimmed by 9 bases and the J gene end by 0 bases; junction bases not matched to a gene: 10. Here the CDR3 reads CASLYGLALSTDTQYF. CDR3 sequence (DNA): TGTGCCAGTTTGTACGGACTAGCGTTGAGCACAGATACGCAGTATTTT.

The chain joins TRBV19 to TRBJ2-7; either TRBD1 or TRBD2 may fit D (5 bases each). V was pared by 5 bases and J by 0 bases, with 17 bases between. The CDR3 spans 16 residues. Germline assignment: CDR1 LNHDA and CDR2 SQIVND (reference sequence). The CDR3 sequence is CASSLPGTASSYEQYF. The CDR3 nucleotides read TGTGCCAGTAGTTTACCCGGGACCGCAAGCTCCTACGAGCAGTACTTC.

The chain recombines TRBV30 with TRBJ2-1, with no clear D. Germline CDR1 reads GTSNPN; CDR2 reads SVGIG (reference sequence). This CDR3 region has 11 residues. V lost 4 bases and J lost 7, with 8 bases in between. CDR3 region: CAWKRANEQFF. The CDR3 bases are TGTGCCTGGAAACGAGCGAATGAGCAGTTCTTC.

This clone turned up a few times. This may arise from a read error, as a much more abundant clone is one base away. This sample also contains other DNA sequences that code for the same CDR3. V is TRBV18 and J is TRBJ1-5, with D tentatively TRBD1 (6 bases). This CDR3 is 13 amino acids long. The ends were cut back, 3 bases at V and 4 bases at J, with 7 bases in the middle. Germline V CDR1 and CDR2: KGHSH, LQKENI. For the CDR3, the DNA is TGTGCCAGCTCACCCGACAGGAATCAGCCCCAGCATTTT. Its protein is CASSPDRNQPQHF.

The chain is built from TRBV2 and TRBJ1-1, with D possibly matching TRBD1 (5 bases). V was clipped by 8 bases and J by 1 base, with 17 bases between them. This CDR3 is built from 15 residues. The germline V gene has CDR1 SNHLY and CDR2 FYNNEI. The CDR3 loop reads CASVPRAGQNTEAFF. The CDR3, as DNA: TGTGCCAGCGTCCCCCGGGCAGGGCAGAACACTGAAGCTTTCTTT.

The CDR3 reads CATSRRTSAGETQYF. The CDR3, as DNA: TGTGCCACCAGCAGGAGGACTAGCGCTGGGGAGACCCAGTACTTC. The rearrangement uses TRBV15 and TRBJ2-5; 9 bases are a match to TRBD2. V gave up 3 bases and J gave up 5 bases; unmatched junction bases: 7. The germline CDR1 and CDR2 sequences are LNHNV and YYDKDF (reference sequence). The CDR3 length is 15 residues.

The chain employs TRBV28 and TRBJ2-4, with TRBD1 matching over 11 bases. V lost 8 bases, J lost 8 bases, and 11 bases stayed unmatched. The CDR3 has 15 amino acids. CDR1 is MDHEN and CDR2 is SYDVKM in the germline V gene. CDR3 protein: CASSSTGQGVDIQYF. As DNA, the CDR3 is TGTGCCAGCTCCTCAACGGGACAGGGGGTTGACATTCAGTACTTC.

The rearrangement uses TRBV18 and TRBJ1-5; D unresolved. V lost 5 bases and J 4 bases, leaving 12 bases between the germline ends. There are 14 residues in the CDR3. Per germline, CDR1 KGHSH and CDR2 LQKENI. The CDR3 loop is CASSRAGSNQPQHF. CDR3 in DNA: TGTGCCAGCTCAAGGGCCGGATCGAATCAGCCCCAGCATTTT.

This clone was picked up a small number of times. The V gene is TRBV27, the J gene TRBJ1-1; D call uncertain. Germline lookup yields CDR1 MNHEY and CDR2 SMNVEV (reference sequence). The CDR3 has 14 residues. V was shortened by 6 bases and J by 2 bases, with 13 bases between the two germline ends. CDR3 coding DNA: TGTGCCAGCAGCCGCGGCAATGGAAACACTGAAGCTTTCTTT. This gives the protein CASSRGNGNTEAFF.

The chain employs TRBV2 and TRBJ2-7, with D perhaps being TRBD1 or TRBD2 (5 bases each). The CDR3 covers 13 residues. In germline, CDR1 is SNHLY, CDR2 FYNNEI. V lost 7 bases to trimming and J lost 1 base, with 11 bases between them. CDR3 bases: TGTGCCAGCATCGGGACGGCATCCTACGAGCAGTACTTC. It translates to CASIGTASYEQYF.

This rearrangement joins TRBV7-2 to TRBJ2-4; D is possibly TRBD1 or TRBD2 (5 bases each). Germline V gene lookup returns CDR1 SGHTA and CDR2 FQGNSA. This CDR3 is 15 amino acids long. The ends were cut back, 0 bases at V and 11 bases at J, with 17 bases in the middle. CDR3 residues: CASSLASGTNKVQYF. The CDR3, as DNA: TGTGCCAGCAGCTTAGCCTCCGGGACCAATAAGGTTCAGTACTTC.

The chain uses TRBV5-8 and TRBJ1-5, with D maybe TRBD1 (5 bases). Germline V lookup: CDR1 SGHTS, CDR2 YDEGEE. This CDR3 has 15 amino acids. The germline V and J ends were trimmed by 0 bases and 7 bases, with 14 bases remaining between them. CDR3 nucleotides: TGTGCCAGCAGCTTGGGAGGGGCGGGGGGACAGCCCCAGCATTTT. It translates to CASSLGGAGGQPQHF.

In its sample, this clone was seen a few times. This chain joins TRBV2 and TRBJ1-5; D gene uncertain. This CDR3 contains 13 residues. Trimming took 5 bases from V and 7 from J, leaving 12 bases between them. In germline, CDR1 is SNHLY, CDR2 FYNNEI. CDR3: CASSSDLGQPQHF. Here the CDR3 DNA reads TGTGCCAGCAGTTCAGATCTAGGCCAGCCCCAGCATTTT.

This clone occurred many times. The V call is TRBV9, the J call TRBJ2-1; D may be TRBD2 (5 bases). The CDR3 has 14 amino acids. V dropped 4 bases and J dropped 4 bases, with 12 bases sitting between them. CDR1 SGDLS and CDR2 YYNGEE come from the germline V gene. The CDR3 region is CASSPGNFYNEQFF. In DNA form, the CDR3 reads TGTGCCAGCAGCCCCGGGAACTTTTACAATGAGCAGTTCTTC.

There are a few counts of this clone. CDR3 sequence reads: CSADYLGTEAFF. The CDR3 bases are TGCAGCGCGGATTATCTGGGCACTGAAGCTTTCTTT. The chain employs TRBV29-1 and TRBJ1-1; D not certain. CDR1 and CDR2 from the germline V gene are SQVTM and ANQGSEA. The CDR3 is 12 amino acids. V lost 7 bases and J 4 bases, leaving 13 bases between the germline ends.

The J gene is TRBJ1-5, the V gene TRBV2, with D perhaps TRBD1 (5 bases). Germline V gene sequence: CDR1 SNHLY, CDR2 FYNNEI. V dropped 2 bases and J dropped 5 bases, with 13 bases sitting between them. The CDR3 loop spans 15 amino acids. The CDR3 DNA is TGTGCCAGCAGTGAATGGGGGGAAAGTGATCAGCCCCAGCATTTT. It is translated as CASSEWGESDQPQHF.

In the case of this clone: Other DNA sequences within the sample encode an identical CDR3. The chain employs TRBV6-1 and TRBJ1-1; TRBD1 agrees at 9 bases. The length of the CDR3 is 13 residues. Germline CDR1 is MNHNS and CDR2 is SASEGT. After removal of 6 bases from V and 4 bases from J, the junction contained 3 bases not matched to a gene. The CDR3 region has the DNA TGTGCCAGCAGGGTGACAGGGGGCACTGAAGCTTTCTTT. Its translation: CASRVTGGTEAFF.

This clone was seen a handful of times. The chain has TRBV7-2 and TRBJ2-1, with 9 bases fitting TRBD2. The germline V gene encodes CDR1 SGHTA and CDR2 FQGNSA. With 5 bases clipped from V and 5 bases from J, the junction kept 10 bases outside the gene matches. The CDR3 totals 16 residues. The CDR3 here is CASSPERGRVNNEQFF. Written as DNA, the CDR3 is TGTGCCAGCAGCCCAGAGCGCGGGAGGGTCAACAATGAGCAGTTCTTC.

The chain carries TRBV19 and TRBJ2-2; a weak D match, TRBD2 (5 bases). V lost 6 bases, J lost 0 bases, and 20 bases lay in between. There are 18 residues in the CDR3. The germline gives CDR1 LNHDA, CDR2 SQIVND (reference sequence). The CDR3 region has the DNA TGTGCCAGTAGGGGTAGCCCTAGCCTGAGAGCGAACACCGGGGAGCTGTTTTTT. Its translation is CASRGSPSLRANTGELFF.

This clone was observed a few times. The rearrangement links TRBV18 to TRBJ1-4, with a possible D match to TRBD1 (5 bases). This CDR3 contains 13 residues. Germline loops: CDR1 KGHSH, CDR2 LQKENI. Deletions cut 3 bases from V and 4 bases from J, with 6 bases between. CDR3 sequence: CASSPDINEKLFF. CDR3 nucleotide sequence: TGTGCCAGCTCACCGGACATTAATGAAAAACTGTTTTTT. Supplemented by reference TRBV18 and TRBJ1-4, the full variable domain reads NAGVMQNPRHLVRRRGQEARLRCSPMKGHSHVYWYRQLPEEGLKFMVYLQKENIIDESGMPKERFSAEFPKEGPSILRIQQVVRGDSAAYFCASSPDINEKLFFGSGTQLSVL.